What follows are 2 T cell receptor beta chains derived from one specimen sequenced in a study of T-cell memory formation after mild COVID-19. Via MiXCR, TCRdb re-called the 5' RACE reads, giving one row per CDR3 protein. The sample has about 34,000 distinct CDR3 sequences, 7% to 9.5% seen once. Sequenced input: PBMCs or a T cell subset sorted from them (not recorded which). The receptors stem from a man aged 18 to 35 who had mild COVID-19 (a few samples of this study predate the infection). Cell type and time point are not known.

CDR3 DNA sequence: TGTGCCAGCAGCGCCGGACTAGAGCTGTACAATGAGCAGTTCTTC. As protein: CASSAGLELYNEQFF. The chain employs TRBV9 and TRBJ2-1; 7 bases line up with TRBD2. CDR1 is SGDLS, CDR2 YYNGEE, per germline. V shed 3 bases and J 4 bases; nucleotides not matched to a gene: 7. The length of the CDR3 is 15 residues.

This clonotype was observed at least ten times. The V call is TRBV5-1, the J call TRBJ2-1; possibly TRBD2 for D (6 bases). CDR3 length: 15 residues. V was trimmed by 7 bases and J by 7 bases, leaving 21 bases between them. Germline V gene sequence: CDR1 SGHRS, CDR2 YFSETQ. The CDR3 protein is CASLSGEFSDNEQFF. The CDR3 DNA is TGCGCCAGCCTATCGGGGGAGTTCAGCGATAATGAGCAGTTCTTC.